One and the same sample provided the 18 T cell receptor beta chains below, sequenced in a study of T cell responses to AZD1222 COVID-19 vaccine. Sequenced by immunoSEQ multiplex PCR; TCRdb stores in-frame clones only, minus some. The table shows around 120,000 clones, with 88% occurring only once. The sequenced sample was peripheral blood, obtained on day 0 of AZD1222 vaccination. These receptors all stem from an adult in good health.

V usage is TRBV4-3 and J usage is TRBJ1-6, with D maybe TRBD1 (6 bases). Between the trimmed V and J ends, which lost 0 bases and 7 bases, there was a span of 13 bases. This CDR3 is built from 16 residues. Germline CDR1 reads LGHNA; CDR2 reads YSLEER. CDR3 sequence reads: CASSQELDRINSPLHF. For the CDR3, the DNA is TGCGCCAGCAGCCAAGAACTCGACAGGATCAATTCACCCCTCCACTTT.

The CDR3 loop is CASSLDRTGGEAFF. Written as DNA, the CDR3 is TGTGCCAGCAGCTTAGACCGGACAGGGGGCGAAGCTTTCTTT. The chain employs TRBV7-2 and TRBJ1-1; 11 bases match TRBD1. There are 14 residues in the CDR3. V lost 1 base and J lost 8; bases outside the gene matches: 3. Germline V gives CDR1 SGHTA, CDR2 FQGNSA.

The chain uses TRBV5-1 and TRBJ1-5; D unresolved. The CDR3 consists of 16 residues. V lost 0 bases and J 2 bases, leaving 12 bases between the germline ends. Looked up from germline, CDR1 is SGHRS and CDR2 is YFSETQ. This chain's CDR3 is CASSLGDGMGNQPQHF. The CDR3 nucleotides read TGCGCCAGCAGCTTGGGAGATGGAATGGGCAATCAGCCCCAGCATTTT.

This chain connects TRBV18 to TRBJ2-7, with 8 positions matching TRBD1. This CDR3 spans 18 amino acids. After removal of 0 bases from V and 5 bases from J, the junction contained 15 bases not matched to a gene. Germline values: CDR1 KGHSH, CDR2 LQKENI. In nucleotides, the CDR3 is TGTGCCAGCTCACCACCCCCGACCGCTTGGACAGGGAAACACGAGCAGTACTTC. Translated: CASSPPPTAWTGKHEQYF.

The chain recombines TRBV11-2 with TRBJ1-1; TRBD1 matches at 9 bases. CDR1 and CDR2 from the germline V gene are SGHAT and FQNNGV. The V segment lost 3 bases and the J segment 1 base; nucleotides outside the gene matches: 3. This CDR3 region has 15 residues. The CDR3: CASSFTTGGNTEAFF. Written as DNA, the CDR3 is TGTGCCAGCAGCTTTACGACAGGGGGGAACACTGAAGCTTTCTTT.

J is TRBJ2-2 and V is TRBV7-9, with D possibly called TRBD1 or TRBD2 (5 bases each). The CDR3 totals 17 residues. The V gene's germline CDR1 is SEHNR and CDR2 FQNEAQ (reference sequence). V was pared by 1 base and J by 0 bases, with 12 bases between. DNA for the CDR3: TGTGCCAGCAGCTTAGTTTCCGGGACGGCGAACACCGGGGAGCTGTTTTTT. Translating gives CASSLVSGTANTGELFF.

The CDR3 is CASSPRGGSNQPQHF. The CDR3 DNA follows: TGTGCCAGCAGTCCACGGGGGGGGAGCAATCAGCCCCAGCATTTT. V is TRBV27 and J is TRBJ1-5, with D possibly being TRBD1 (5 bases). Germline-derived CDR1 and CDR2 are MNHEY and SMNVEV (reference sequence). Trimming removed 5 bases from V and 1 base from J, with 12 bases in between. CDR3 size: 15 residues.

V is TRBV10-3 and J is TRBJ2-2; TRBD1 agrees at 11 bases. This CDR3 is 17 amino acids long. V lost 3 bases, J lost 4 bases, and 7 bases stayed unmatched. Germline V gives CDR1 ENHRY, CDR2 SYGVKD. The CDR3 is CAISDTMGTGGTGELFF. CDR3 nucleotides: TGTGCCATCAGTGATACAATGGGGACAGGGGGCACCGGGGAGCTGTTTTTT.

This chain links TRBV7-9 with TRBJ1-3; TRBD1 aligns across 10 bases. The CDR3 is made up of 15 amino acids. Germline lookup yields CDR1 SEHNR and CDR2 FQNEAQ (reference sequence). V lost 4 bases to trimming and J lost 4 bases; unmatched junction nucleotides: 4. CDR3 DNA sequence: TGTGCCAGCAGCTGGGACAGGGGAGGAGGAAACACCATATATTTT. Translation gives CASSWDRGGGNTIYF.

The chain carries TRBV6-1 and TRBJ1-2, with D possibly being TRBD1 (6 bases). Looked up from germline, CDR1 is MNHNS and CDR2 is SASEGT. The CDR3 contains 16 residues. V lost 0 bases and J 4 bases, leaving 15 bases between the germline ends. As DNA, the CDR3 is TGTGCCAGCAGTGAAGCGCTTCAGGGGTCAGGCTATGGCTACACCTTC. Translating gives CASSEALQGSGYGYTF.

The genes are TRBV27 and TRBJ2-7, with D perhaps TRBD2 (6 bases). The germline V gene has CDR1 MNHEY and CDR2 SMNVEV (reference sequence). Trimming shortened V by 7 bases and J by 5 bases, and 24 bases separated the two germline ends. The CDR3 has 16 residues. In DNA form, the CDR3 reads TGTGCCAGCACTCCCCGCGGAGGGGCTCCTCTGGACGAGCAGTACTTC. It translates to CASTPRGGAPLDEQYF.

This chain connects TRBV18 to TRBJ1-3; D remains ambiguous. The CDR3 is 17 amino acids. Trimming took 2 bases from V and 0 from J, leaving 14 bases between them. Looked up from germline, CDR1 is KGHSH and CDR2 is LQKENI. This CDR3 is CASSPDPGTISGNTIYF. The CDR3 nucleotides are TGTGCCAGCTCACCAGATCCAGGCACGATCTCTGGAAACACCATATATTTT. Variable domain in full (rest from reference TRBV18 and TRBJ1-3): NAGVMQNPRHLVRRRGQEARLRCSPMKGHSHVYWYRQLPEEGLKFMVYLQKENIIDESGMPKERFSAEFPKEGPSILRIQQVVRGDSAAYFCASSPDPGTISGNTIYFGEGSWLTVV.

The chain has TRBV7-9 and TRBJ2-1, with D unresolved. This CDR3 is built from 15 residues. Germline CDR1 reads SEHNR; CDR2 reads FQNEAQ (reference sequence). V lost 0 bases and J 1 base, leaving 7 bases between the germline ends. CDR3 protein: CASSLAGPSYNEQFF. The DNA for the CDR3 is TGTGCCAGCAGCTTAGCAGGGCCTTCCTACAATGAGCAGTTCTTC.

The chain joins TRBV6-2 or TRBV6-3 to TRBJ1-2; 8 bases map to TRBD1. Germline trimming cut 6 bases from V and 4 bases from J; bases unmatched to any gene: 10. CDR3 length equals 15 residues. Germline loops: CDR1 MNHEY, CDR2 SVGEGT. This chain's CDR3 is CASRPQGARGYGYTF. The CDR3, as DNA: TGTGCCAGCAGGCCTCAGGGGGCGCGCGGCTATGGCTACACCTTC.

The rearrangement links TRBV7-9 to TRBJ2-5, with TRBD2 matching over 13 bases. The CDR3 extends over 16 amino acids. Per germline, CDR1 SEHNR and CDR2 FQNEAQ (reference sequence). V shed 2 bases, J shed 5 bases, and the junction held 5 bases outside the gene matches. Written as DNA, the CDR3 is TGTGCCAGCAGCTTACGGACTAGCGGGAGAGGGGAGACCCAGTACTTC. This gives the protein CASSLRTSGRGETQYF.

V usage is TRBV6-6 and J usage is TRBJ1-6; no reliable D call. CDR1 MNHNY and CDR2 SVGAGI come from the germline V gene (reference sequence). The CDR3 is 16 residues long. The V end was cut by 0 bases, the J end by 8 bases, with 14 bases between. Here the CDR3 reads CASSYSEGYGYSPLHF. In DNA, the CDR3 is TGTGCCAGCAGTTACTCGGAGGGATATGGGTATTCACCCCTCCACTTT.

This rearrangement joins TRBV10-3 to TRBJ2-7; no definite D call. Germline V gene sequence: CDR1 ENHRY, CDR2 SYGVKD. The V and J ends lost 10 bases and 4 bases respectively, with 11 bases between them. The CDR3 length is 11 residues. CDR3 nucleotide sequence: TGTGCCACTGGCGACGGTTACGAGCAGTACTTC. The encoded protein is CATGDGYEQYF.

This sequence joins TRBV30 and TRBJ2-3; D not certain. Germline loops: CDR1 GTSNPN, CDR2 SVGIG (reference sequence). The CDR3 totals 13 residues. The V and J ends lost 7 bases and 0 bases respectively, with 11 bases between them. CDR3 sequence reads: CAFLTKSTDTQYF. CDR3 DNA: TGTGCCTTCCTGACAAAGAGCACAGATACGCAGTATTTT. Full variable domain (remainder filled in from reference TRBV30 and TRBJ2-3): SQTIHQWPATLVQPVGSPLSLECTVEGTSNPNLYWYRQAAGRGLQLLFYSVGIGQISSEVPQNLSASRPQDRQFILSSKKLLLSDSGFYLCAFLTKSTDTQYFGPGTRLTVL.